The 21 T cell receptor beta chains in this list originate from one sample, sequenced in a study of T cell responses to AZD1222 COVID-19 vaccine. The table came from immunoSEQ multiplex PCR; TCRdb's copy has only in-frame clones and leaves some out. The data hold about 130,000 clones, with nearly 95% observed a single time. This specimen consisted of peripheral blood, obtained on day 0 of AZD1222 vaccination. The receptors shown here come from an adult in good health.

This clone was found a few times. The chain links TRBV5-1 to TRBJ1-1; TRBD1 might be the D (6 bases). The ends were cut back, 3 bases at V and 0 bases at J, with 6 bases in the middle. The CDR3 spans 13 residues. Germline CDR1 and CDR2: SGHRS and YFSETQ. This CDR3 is CASSYRVNTEAFF. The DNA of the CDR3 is TGCGCCAGCAGCTACAGGGTGAACACTGAAGCTTTCTTT.

CDR3 nucleotide sequence: TGTGCCAGCAGCCTATCTTTACAGGGGAACACTGAAGCTTTCTTT. Its protein is CASSLSLQGNTEAFF. This chain joins TRBV11-1 and TRBJ1-1; D perhaps matches TRBD1 (6 bases). The CDR3 runs 15 residues. The germline CDR1 and CDR2 sequences are SGHAT and FQDESV (reference sequence). Trimming pared 5 bases from V and 1 base from J, leaving 14 bases between.

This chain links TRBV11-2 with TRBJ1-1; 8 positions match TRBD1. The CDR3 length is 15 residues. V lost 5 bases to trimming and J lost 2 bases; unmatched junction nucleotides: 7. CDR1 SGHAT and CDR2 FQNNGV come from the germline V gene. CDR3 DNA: TGTGCCAGCAGCCTCAGGGGGCTCTTTAACACTGAAGCTTTCTTT. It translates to CASSLRGLFNTEAFF.

DNA of the CDR3: TGTGCCAGCAGCCCTAGTACCATTTTTCACAGGGTAGGGGGAAACACCATATATTTT. Translation gives CASSPSTIFHRVGGNTIYF. The rearrangement links TRBV7-2 to TRBJ1-3; perhaps TRBD1 as D (6 bases). The CDR3 spans 19 residues. Germline V lookup: CDR1 SGHTA, CDR2 FQGNSA. V was clipped by 5 bases and J by 4 bases, with 27 bases between them.

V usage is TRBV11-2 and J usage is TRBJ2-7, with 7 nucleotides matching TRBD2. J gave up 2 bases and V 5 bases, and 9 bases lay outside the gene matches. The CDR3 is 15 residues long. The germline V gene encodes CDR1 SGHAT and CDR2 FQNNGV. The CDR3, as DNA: TGTGCCAGCAGCCCCCTAGCGGAAGGACCCTACGAGCAGTACTTC. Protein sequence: CASSPLAEGPYEQYF.

The CDR3 DNA reads TGTGCCAGCAGCTTTGGGATCTCTAGCACAGATACGCAGTATTTT. Residues: CASSFGISSTDTQYF. J is TRBJ2-3 and V is TRBV5-6; D ambiguous. Germline lookup yields CDR1 SGHDT and CDR2 YYEEEE. V was shortened by 2 bases and J by 0 bases, with 10 bases between the two germline ends. The CDR3 is 15 amino acids.

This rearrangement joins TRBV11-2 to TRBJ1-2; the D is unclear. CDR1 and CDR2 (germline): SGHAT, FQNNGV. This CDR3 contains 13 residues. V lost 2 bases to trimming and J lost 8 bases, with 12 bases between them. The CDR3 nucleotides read TGTGCCAGCAGCTTAAACGCCGCTCTCGGCTACACCTTC. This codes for CASSLNAALGYTF.

CDR3 bases: TGTGCCAGCAGTACCCTGGGGACCACTGAAGCTTTCTTT. Its translation is CASSTLGTTEAFF. V gene TRBV28 combines with J gene TRBJ1-1; perhaps TRBD1 as D (5 bases). Per germline, CDR1 MDHEN and CDR2 SYDVKM. Trimming left V 5 bases short and J 4 bases short, with 11 bases between. The CDR3 has 13 residues. Using reference TRBV28 and TRBJ1-1 for the parts outside the CDR3, the full variable domain is DVKVTQSSRYLVKRTGEKVFLECVQDMDHENMFWYRQDPGLGLRLIYFSYDVKMKEKGDIPEGYSVSREKKERFSLILESASTNQTSMYLCASSTLGTTEAFFGQGTRLTVV.

CDR3 in amino acids: CASLRDNNGEQYF. DNA of the CDR3: TGTGCCAGCCTCCGGGACAATAACGGGGAGCAGTACTTC. The chain uses TRBV25-1 and TRBJ2-7; D is perhaps TRBD1 (6 bases). The V end lost 8 bases, the J end lost 7 bases, and 18 bases lay between the germline ends. The V gene's germline CDR1 is MGHDK and CDR2 SYGVNS. This CDR3 is 13 amino acids long.

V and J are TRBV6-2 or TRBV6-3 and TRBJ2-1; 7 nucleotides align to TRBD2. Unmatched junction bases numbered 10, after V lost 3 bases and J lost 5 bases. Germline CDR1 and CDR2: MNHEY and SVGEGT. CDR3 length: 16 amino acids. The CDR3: CASSYGRTSQHNEQFF. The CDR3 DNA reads TGTGCCAGCAGTTATGGAAGGACTAGTCAACACAATGAGCAGTTCTTC.

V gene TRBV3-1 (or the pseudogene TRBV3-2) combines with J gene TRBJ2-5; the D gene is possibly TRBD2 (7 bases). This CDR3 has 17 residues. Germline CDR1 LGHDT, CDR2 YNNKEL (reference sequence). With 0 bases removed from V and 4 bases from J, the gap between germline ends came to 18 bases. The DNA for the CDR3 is TGTGCCAGCAGCCAAGACCCCCCCGGACTAGGGGGAGAGACCCAGTACTTC. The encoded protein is CASSQDPPGLGGETQYF.

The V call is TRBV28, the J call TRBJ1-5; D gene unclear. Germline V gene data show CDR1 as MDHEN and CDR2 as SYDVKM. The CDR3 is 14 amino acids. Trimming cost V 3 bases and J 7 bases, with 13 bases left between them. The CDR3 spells CASSFGRGGQPQHF. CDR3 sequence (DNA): TGTGCCAGCAGTTTCGGGCGAGGAGGCCAGCCCCAGCATTTT.

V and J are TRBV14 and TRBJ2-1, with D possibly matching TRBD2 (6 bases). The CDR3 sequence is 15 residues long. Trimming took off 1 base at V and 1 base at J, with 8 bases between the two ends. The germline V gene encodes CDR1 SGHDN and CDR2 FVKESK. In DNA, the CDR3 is TGTGCCAGCAGCCAAGGACGGGGGTCCTACAATGAGCAGTTCTTC. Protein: CASSQGRGSYNEQFF. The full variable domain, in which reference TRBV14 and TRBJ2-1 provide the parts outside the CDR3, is EAGVTQFPSHSVIEKGQTVTLRCDPISGHDNLYWYRRVMGKEIKFLLHFVKESKQDESGMPNNRFLAERTGGTYSTLKVQPAELEDSGVYFCASSQGRGSYNEQFFGPGTRLTVL.

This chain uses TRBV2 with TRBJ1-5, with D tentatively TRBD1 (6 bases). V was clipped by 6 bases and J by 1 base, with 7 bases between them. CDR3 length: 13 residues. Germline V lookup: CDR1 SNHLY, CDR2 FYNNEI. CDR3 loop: CASSRGSNQPQHF. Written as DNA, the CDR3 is TGTGCCAGCAGCAGGGGAAGCAATCAGCCCCAGCATTTT.

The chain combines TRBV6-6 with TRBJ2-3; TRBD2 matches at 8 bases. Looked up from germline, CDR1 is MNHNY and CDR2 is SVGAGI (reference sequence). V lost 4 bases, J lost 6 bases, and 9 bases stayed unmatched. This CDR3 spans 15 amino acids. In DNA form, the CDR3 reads TGTGCCAGCAGTTCCCTAGCGGGTCCCTCGGATACGCAGTATTTT. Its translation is CASSSLAGPSDTQYF.

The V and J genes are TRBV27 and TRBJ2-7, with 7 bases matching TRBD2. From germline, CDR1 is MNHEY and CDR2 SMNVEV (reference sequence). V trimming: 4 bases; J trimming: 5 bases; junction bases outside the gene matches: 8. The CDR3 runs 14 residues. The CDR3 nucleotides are TGTGCCAGCAGTTCGGCGCGGGAGTTCAACGAGCAGTACTTC. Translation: CASSSAREFNEQYF.

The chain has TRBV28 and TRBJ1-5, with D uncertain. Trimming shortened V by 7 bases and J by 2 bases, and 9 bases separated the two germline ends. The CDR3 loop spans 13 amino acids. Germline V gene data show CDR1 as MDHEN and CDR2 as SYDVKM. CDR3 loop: CASTVRGNQPQHF. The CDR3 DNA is TGTGCCAGCACGGTTAGGGGCAATCAGCCCCAGCATTTT. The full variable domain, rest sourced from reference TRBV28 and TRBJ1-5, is DVKVTQSSRYLVKRTGEKVFLECVQDMDHENMFWYRQDPGLGLRLIYFSYDVKMKEKGDIPEGYSVSREKKERFSLILESASTNQTSMYLCASTVRGNQPQHFGDGTRLSIL.

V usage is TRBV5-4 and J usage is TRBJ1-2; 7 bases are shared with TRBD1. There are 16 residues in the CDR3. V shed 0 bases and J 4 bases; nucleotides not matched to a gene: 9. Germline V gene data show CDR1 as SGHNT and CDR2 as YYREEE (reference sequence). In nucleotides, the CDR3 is TGTGCCAGCAGCTTGGCCCATAGGGGGCCGGGCTATGGCTACACCTTC. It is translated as CASSLAHRGPGYGYTF. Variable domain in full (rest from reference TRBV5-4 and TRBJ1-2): ETGVTQSPTHLIKTRGQQVTLRCSSQSGHNTVSWYQQALGQGPQFIFQYYREEENGRGNFPPRFSGLQFPNYSSELNVNALELDDSALYLCASSLAHRGPGYGYTFGSGTRLTVV.

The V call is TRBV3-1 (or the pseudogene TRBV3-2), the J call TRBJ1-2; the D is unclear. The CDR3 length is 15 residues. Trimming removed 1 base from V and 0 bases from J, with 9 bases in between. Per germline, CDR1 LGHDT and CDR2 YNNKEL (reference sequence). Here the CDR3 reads CASSQGVSSNYGYTF. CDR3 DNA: TGTGCCAGCAGCCAAGGGGTTAGTTCTAACTATGGCTACACCTTC.

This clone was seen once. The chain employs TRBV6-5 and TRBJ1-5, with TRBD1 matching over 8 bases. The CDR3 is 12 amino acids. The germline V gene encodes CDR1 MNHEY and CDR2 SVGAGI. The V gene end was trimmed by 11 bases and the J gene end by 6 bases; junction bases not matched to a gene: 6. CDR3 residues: CASGQGGQPQHF. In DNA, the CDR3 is TGTGCCTCTGGACAGGGTGGTCAGCCCCAGCATTTT.

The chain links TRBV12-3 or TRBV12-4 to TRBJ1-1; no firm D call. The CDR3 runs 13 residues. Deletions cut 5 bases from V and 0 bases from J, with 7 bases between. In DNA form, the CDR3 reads TGTGCCAGCAGTCCTGGATTGAACACTGAAGCTTTCTTT. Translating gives CASSPGLNTEAFF.